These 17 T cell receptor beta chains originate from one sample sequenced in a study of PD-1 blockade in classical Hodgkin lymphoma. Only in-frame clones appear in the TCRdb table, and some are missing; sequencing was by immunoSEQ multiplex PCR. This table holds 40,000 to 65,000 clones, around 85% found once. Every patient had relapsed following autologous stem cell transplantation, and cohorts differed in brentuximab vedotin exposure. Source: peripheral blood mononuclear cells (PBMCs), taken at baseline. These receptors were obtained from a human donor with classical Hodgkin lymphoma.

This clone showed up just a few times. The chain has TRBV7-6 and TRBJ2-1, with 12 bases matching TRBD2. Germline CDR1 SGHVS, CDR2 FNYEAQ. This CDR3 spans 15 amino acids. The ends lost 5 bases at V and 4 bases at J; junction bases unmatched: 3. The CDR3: CASSLLAGGYNEQFF. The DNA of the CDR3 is TGTGCCAGCAGCCTCCTAGCGGGAGGGTACAATGAGCAGTTCTTC.

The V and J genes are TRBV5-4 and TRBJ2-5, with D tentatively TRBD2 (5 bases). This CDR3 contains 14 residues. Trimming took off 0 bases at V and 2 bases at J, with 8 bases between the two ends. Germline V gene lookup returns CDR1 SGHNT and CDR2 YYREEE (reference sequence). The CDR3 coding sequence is TGTGCCAGCAGCTTGGGTCTAGCACAAGAGACCCAGTACTTC. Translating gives CASSLGLAQETQYF.

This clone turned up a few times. The CDR3, as DNA: TGTGCCAGCACCATCGCCCGGAGTGGAAACACCATATATTTT. Protein sequence: CASTIARSGNTIYF. The chain uses TRBV7-9 and TRBJ1-3; no firm D call. CDR3 length: 14 residues. V was pared by 7 bases and J by 3 bases, with 13 bases between. Germline values: CDR1 SEHNR, CDR2 FQNEAQ (reference sequence).

CDR3: CASSWDRGNTEAFF. In nucleotides, the CDR3 is TGTGCCAGCAGTTGGGACAGGGGAAACACTGAAGCTTTCTTT. This chain links TRBV27 with TRBJ1-1; TRBD1 agrees at 10 bases. The germline V gene has CDR1 MNHEY and CDR2 SMNVEV (reference sequence). The CDR3 has 14 residues. Unmatched junction bases numbered 1, after V lost 4 bases and J lost 2 bases.

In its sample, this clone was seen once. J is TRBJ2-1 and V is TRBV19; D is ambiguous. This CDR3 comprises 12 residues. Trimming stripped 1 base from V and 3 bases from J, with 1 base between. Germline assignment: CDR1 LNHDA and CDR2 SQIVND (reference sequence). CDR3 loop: CASSIVYNEQFF. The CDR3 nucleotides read TGTGCCAGTAGTATAGTCTACAATGAGCAGTTCTTC.

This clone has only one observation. CDR3 in amino acids: CASSLNRFQNTGELFF. Written as DNA, the CDR3 is TGTGCCAGCAGCTTAAACAGGTTCCAGAACACCGGGGAGCTGTTTTTT. The chain recombines TRBV7-6 with TRBJ2-2; D is perhaps TRBD1 (5 bases). This CDR3 contains 16 residues. The V end lost 2 bases, the J end lost 1 base, and 11 bases lay between the germline ends. Germline CDR1 is SGHVS and CDR2 is FNYEAQ.

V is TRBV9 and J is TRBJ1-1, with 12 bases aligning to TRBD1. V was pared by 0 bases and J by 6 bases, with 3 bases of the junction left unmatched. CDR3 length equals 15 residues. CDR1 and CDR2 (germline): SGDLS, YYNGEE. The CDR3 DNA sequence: TGTGCCAGCAGCGTAGTAGGGACAGGGGGCTCTGAAGCTTTCTTT. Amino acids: CASSVVGTGGSEAFF.

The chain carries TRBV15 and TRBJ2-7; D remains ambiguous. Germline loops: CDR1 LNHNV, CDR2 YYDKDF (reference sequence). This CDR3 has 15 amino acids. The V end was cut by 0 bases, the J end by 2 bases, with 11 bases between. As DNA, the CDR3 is TGTGCCACCAGCAGAGATTCTTCCCAAGCCTACGAGCAGTACTTC. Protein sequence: CATSRDSSQAYEQYF.

CDR3 DNA: TGTGCCAGTAGTCCCTGGACTAGCGGGAGTCACCGCCCCTACGAGCAGTACTTC. As protein: CASSPWTSGSHRPYEQYF. The chain links TRBV19 to TRBJ2-7, with 13 bases aligning to TRBD2. CDR1 and CDR2 from the germline V gene are LNHDA and SQIVND (reference sequence). Trimming cost V 5 bases and J 2 bases; bases outside gene matches: 12. The CDR3 has 18 residues.

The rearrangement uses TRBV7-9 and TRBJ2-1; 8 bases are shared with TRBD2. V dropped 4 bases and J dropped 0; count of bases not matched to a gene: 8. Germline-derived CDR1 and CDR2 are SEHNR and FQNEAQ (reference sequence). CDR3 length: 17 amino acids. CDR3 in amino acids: CASSSSGSPPSYNEQFF. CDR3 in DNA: TGTGCCAGCAGCTCAAGCGGGAGCCCACCCTCCTACAATGAGCAGTTCTTC.

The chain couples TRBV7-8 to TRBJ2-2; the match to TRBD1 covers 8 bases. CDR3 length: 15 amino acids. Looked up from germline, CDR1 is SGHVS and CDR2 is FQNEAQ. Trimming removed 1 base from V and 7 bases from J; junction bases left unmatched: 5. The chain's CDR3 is CASSLVQGAGGELFF. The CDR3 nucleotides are TGTGCCAGCAGCTTAGTCCAGGGGGCAGGCGGGGAGCTGTTTTTT.

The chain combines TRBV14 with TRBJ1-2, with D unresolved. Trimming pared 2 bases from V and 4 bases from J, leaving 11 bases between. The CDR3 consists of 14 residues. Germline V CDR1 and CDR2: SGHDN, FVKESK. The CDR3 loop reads CASSQLGRFYGYTF. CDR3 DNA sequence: TGTGCCAGCAGCCAATTGGGCAGGTTCTATGGCTACACCTTC.

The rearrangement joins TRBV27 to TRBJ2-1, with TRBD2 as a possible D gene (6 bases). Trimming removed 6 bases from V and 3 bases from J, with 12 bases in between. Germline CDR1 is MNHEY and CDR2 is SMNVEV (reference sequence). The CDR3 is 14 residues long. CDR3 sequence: CASRGGVGYNEQFF. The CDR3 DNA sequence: TGTGCCAGCAGGGGCGGGGTCGGCTACAATGAGCAGTTCTTC.

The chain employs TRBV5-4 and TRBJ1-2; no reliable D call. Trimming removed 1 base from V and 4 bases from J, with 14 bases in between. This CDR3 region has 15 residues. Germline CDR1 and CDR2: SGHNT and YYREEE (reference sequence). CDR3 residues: CASSLRGFRSYGYTF. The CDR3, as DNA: TGTGCCAGCAGCTTGCGAGGGTTTAGGAGCTATGGCTACACCTTC.

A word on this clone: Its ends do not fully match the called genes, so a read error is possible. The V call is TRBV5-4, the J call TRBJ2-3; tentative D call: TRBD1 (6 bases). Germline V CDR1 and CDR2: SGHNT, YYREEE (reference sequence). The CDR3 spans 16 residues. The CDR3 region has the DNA TGCGCCAGCAGCCATGAATATAGGGGGAGCACAGATACGCAGTATTTT. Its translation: CASSHEYRGSTDTQYF. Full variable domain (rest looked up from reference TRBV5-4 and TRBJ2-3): ETGVTQSPTHLIKTRGQQVTLRCSSQSGHNTVSWYQQALGQGPQFIFQYYREEENGRGNFPPRFSGLQFPNYSSELNVNALELDDSALYLCASSHEYRGSTDTQYFGPGTRLTVL.

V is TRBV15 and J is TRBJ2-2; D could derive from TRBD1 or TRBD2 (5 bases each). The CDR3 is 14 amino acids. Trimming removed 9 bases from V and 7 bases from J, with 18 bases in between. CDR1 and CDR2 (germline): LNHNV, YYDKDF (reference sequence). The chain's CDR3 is CATRFGAEGGELFF. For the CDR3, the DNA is TGTGCCACAAGGTTCGGGGCCGAGGGCGGGGAGCTGTTTTTT.

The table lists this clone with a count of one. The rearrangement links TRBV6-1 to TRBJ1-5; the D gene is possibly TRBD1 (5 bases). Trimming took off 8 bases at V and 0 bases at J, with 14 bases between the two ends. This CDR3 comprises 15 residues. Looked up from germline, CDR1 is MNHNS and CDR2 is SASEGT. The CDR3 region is CASGRQLNSNQPQHF. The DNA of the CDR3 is TGTGCCAGCGGTCGACAGTTAAATAGCAATCAGCCCCAGCATTTT.